Reported below is one T cell receptor beta chain. The target antigen is unknown. CDR1 GTSNPN and CDR2 SVGIG come from the germline V gene (reference sequence). The CDR3 is 16 amino acids. Trimming took off 2 bases at V and 3 bases at J, with 19 bases between the two ends. The source of the sample is a study of T cell responses to AZD1222 COVID-19 vaccine. Data came from immunoSEQ multiplex PCR; TCRdb stores just in-frame clones and leaves some out. The sample shows 77,000 or so clones, around nine tenths of them seen only once. Doses given second, at about 4 or about 12 weeks, were pooled. General observations from the study: Researchers report vaccine-associated CD4 TCRs spanning spike, with dominance at 160-218 and 743-854. White British ancestry dominated among donors, who included more females, and clonal diversity was possibly underestimated.

This specimen was peripheral blood, taken 28 days after the second AZD1222 dose. The chain uses TRBV30 and TRBJ1-2; possibly TRBD1 for D (5 bases). The clonotype was recovered from an adult who received the AZD1222 COVID-19 vaccine. DNA for the CDR3: TGTGCCTGGAGTCAGTGGGGGAAGGGTGGAGACTATGGCTACACCTTC. Translation: CAWSQWGKGGDYGYTF.